The 20 T cell receptor beta chains presented below share a single source sample, sequenced in a study of T cell responses to AZD1222 COVID-19 vaccine (TCRdb year 2021). The library was obtained by the immunoSEQ multiplex PCR assay. TCRdb stores this immuneACCESS table with in-frame sequences only. Part of the clones is absent; in the studies checked, under half of the shortfall reflects unresolved V genes, and no reason is known for the rest. For this sample the table gives some 81,000 clones, of which about 82% were detected only once. About 6% of the sample comes from the top ten. In the paper's terms, the time point label means: about 28 days (+/-7) after the second vaccine dose. The sample in question was peripheral blood, obtained 28 days after the second AZD1222 dose. Every receptor here comes from an adult who received the AZD1222 COVID-19 vaccine.

The chain links TRBV4-2 to TRBJ2-1; 10 bases are shared with TRBD2. This CDR3 contains 14 residues. The germline V gene has CDR1 LGHNA and CDR2 YNFKEQ. V gave up 0 bases and J gave up 8 bases; unmatched junction bases: 1. The chain's CDR3 is CASSQDLAGDEQFF. The CDR3 DNA sequence: TGTGCCAGCAGCCAAGACCTAGCGGGGGATGAGCAGTTCTTC.

This CDR3 is CSVRQGDQPQHF. Here the CDR3 DNA reads TGCAGCGTCCGACAGGGAGATCAGCCCCAGCATTTT. The chain has TRBV29-1 and TRBJ1-5, with 7 bases that match TRBD1. The junction had 4 bases not matched to a gene; V was cut back by 6 bases and J by 5 bases. This CDR3 region has 12 residues. Germline CDR1 SQVTM, CDR2 ANQGSEA.

The J gene is TRBJ1-2, the V gene TRBV12-5; no reliable D call. CDR1 and CDR2 (germline): LGHNT, FRNRAP. Trimming left V 2 bases short and J 7 bases short, with 17 bases between. This CDR3 spans 15 amino acids. The CDR3 region is CASGLSYSPMGGYTF. The CDR3 DNA reads TGTGCTAGTGGTTTGAGTTACAGCCCCATGGGTGGCTACACCTTC.

The gene calls are TRBV2 and TRBJ1-4; D remains unclear. Germline lookup yields CDR1 SNHLY and CDR2 FYNNEI. The V end was cut by 6 bases, the J end by 4 bases, with 12 bases between. The CDR3 spans 14 residues. The CDR3 loop reads CASSDGVGNEKLFF. The CDR3 DNA reads as TGTGCCAGCAGCGACGGGGTGGGTAATGAAAAACTGTTTTTT. The full variable domain, its missing parts supplied by reference TRBV2 and TRBJ1-4, is EPEVTQTPSHQVTQMGQEVILRCVPISNHLYFYWYRQILGQKVEFLVSFYNNEISEKSEIFDDQFSVERPDGSNFTLKIRSTKLEDSAMYFCASSDGVGNEKLFFGSGTQLSVL.

This clone turned up a few times. The CDR3 DNA reads as TGTGCCAGTCATGGGACAGCGATTCCCTCTGGAAACACCATATATTTT. Amino acids: CASHGTAIPSGNTIYF. The chain recombines TRBV9 with TRBJ1-3; 7 positions match TRBD1. The germline V gene encodes CDR1 SGDLS and CDR2 YYNGEE. The V gene end was trimmed by 8 bases and the J gene end by 0 bases; junction bases not matched to a gene: 11. The CDR3 consists of 16 residues.

This clone was seen a handful of times. In the same sample, other DNA sequences code for this CDR3. The chain joins TRBV2 to TRBJ2-3; D call uncertain. This CDR3 contains 13 residues. Trimming removed 2 bases from V and 3 bases from J, with 6 bases in between. Germline lookup yields CDR1 SNHLY and CDR2 FYNNEI. This chain's CDR3 is CASSEPFTDTQYF. The CDR3 DNA is TGTGCCAGCAGTGAACCGTTTACAGATACGCAGTATTTT.

The chain is built from TRBV28 and TRBJ1-5; 8 bases align to TRBD1. This CDR3 is built from 15 residues. Germline V CDR1 and CDR2: MDHEN, SYDVKM. With V trimmed by 6 bases and J by 7 bases, 11 bases remained unmatched. The CDR3: CASSSPGTGLQPQHF. Written as DNA, the CDR3 is TGTGCCAGCAGCTCCCCTGGGACAGGATTGCAGCCCCAGCATTTT. The variable domain in full, completed from reference TRBV28 and TRBJ1-5, reads DVKVTQSSRYLVKRTGEKVFLECVQDMDHENMFWYRQDPGLGLRLIYFSYDVKMKEKGDIPEGYSVSREKKERFSLILESASTNQTSMYLCASSSPGTGLQPQHFGDGTRLSIL.

This clone was found once. The J gene is TRBJ2-5, the V gene TRBV2; D unresolved. The CDR3 runs 14 residues. V lost 3 bases and J lost 5, with 13 bases in between. Germline lookup yields CDR1 SNHLY and CDR2 FYNNEI. CDR3 in DNA: TGTGCCAGCAGTGAGCAAATGGGTGGGGAGACCCAGTACTTC. Translating gives CASSEQMGGETQYF.

The rearrangement joins TRBV5-1 to TRBJ1-3; 7 bases are a match to TRBD1. Trimming removed 3 bases from V and 0 bases from J; junction bases left unmatched: 9. Germline-derived CDR1 and CDR2 are SGHRS and YFSETQ. The length of the CDR3 is 17 residues. The CDR3 DNA reads TGCGCCAGCAGCTGGGGAGGACAGGTTAACTCTGGAAACACCATATATTTT. Protein: CASSWGGQVNSGNTIYF.

V gene TRBV7-2 combines with J gene TRBJ2-1, with a tentative D call TRBD2 (5 bases). The CDR3 loop spans 15 amino acids. V shed 5 bases and J shed 4 bases, with 15 bases lying between them. Germline loops: CDR1 SGHTA, CDR2 FQGNSA. The CDR3 loop is CASSPEAGRYNEQFF. The CDR3 nucleotides are TGTGCCAGCAGCCCTGAGGCTGGGAGATACAATGAGCAGTTCTTC.

This chain connects TRBV5-4 to TRBJ1-1; unclear D gene. CDR3 length: 13 amino acids. Trimming removed 3 bases at V and 5 bases at J, with 11 bases between. The V gene's germline CDR1 is SGHNT and CDR2 YYREEE (reference sequence). CDR3 amino acids: CASSSQVGTEAFF. CDR3 DNA: TGTGCCAGCAGCTCCCAGGTGGGAACTGAAGCTTTCTTT.

This clone was picked up a small number of times. This rearrangement joins TRBV29-1 to TRBJ2-1; 10 nucleotides line up with TRBD2. The CDR3 has 15 amino acids. The germline gives CDR1 SQVTM, CDR2 ANQGSEA. Trimming cost V 7 bases and J 8 bases; bases outside gene matches: 14. The CDR3 DNA reads as TGCAGCGCCGGACCCCTAGCGGGAGTTGTCGATGAGCAGTTCTTC. Translated: CSAGPLAGVVDEQFF.

V is TRBV7-9 and J is TRBJ1-1, with a possible D match to TRBD1 (6 bases). Germline CDR1 is SEHNR and CDR2 is FQNEAQ (reference sequence). The CDR3 totals 15 residues. Trimming cost V 3 bases and J 1 base, with 12 bases left between them. CDR3 nucleotide sequence: TGTGCCAGCAGCTTTACCCCGACAGGGAACACTGAAGCTTTCTTT. Its translation: CASSFTPTGNTEAFF.

The rearrangement uses TRBV6-6 and TRBJ2-5, with D unclear. Germline CDR1 and CDR2: MNHNY and SVGAGI (reference sequence). The germline V and J ends were trimmed by 2 bases and 2 bases, with 9 bases remaining between them. This CDR3 is 14 amino acids long. For the CDR3, the DNA is TGTGCCAGCAGTTACCGTCAGGTACAAGAGACCCAGTACTTC. Translated: CASSYRQVQETQYF.

The chain links TRBV19 to TRBJ2-1; D is tentatively TRBD1 or TRBD2 (6 bases each). The germline V and J ends were trimmed by 5 bases and 0 bases, with 11 bases remaining between them. The CDR3 has 15 amino acids. Germline CDR1 LNHDA, CDR2 SQIVND (reference sequence). The CDR3 DNA is TGTGCCAGTAGTTCACAGGGAGGCTCCTACAATGAGCAGTTCTTC. As protein: CASSSQGGSYNEQFF.

This rearrangement joins TRBV11-2 to TRBJ2-6; the D gene is possibly TRBD2 (5 bases). V was cut by 0 bases and J by 2 bases, with 5 bases left in between. This CDR3 is built from 15 residues. The germline gives CDR1 SGHAT, CDR2 FQNNGV. The CDR3 coding sequence is TGTGCCAGCAGCTTAGAGAGGGCTGGGGCCAACGTCCTGACTTTC. Its protein is CASSLERAGANVLTF. Together with reference TRBV11-2 and TRBJ2-6, the CDR3 gives the full variable domain: EAGVAQSPRYKIIEKRQSVAFWCNPISGHATLYWYQQILGQGPKLLIQFQNNGVVDDSQLPKDRFSAERLKGVDSTLKIQPAKLEDSAVYLCASSLERAGANVLTFGAGSRLTVL.

The chain recombines TRBV5-8 with TRBJ1-2; no definite D call. CDR1 SGHTS and CDR2 YDEGEE come from the germline V gene. V lost 0 bases and J 4 bases, leaving 19 bases between the germline ends. The CDR3 runs to 17 residues. The CDR3 reads CASSLELGVGASYGYTF. Written as DNA, the CDR3 is TGTGCCAGCAGCTTGGAGCTCGGGGTGGGAGCGAGCTATGGCTACACCTTC. Based on the CDR3 plus reference TRBV5-8 and TRBJ1-2, the full variable domain is EAGVTQSPTHLIKTRGQQATLRCSPISGHTSVYWYQQALGLGLQFLLWYDEGEERNRGNFPPRFSGRQFPNYSSELNVNALELEDSALYLCASSLELGVGASYGYTFGSGTRLTVV.

The chain links TRBV2 to TRBJ2-4; 11 nucleotides match TRBD2. The CDR3 covers 16 residues. Trimming cost V 1 base and J 6 bases; bases outside gene matches: 5. Looked up from germline, CDR1 is SNHLY and CDR2 is FYNNEI. CDR3 residues: CASSEGLAGLGNIQYF. The CDR3 nucleotides read TGTGCCAGCAGTGAAGGACTAGCGGGATTAGGAAACATTCAGTACTTC.

The chain recombines TRBV27 with TRBJ2-3; no clear D gene. Trimming pared 2 bases from V and 2 bases from J, leaving 11 bases between. The V gene's germline CDR1 is MNHEY and CDR2 SMNVEV (reference sequence). The CDR3 extends over 15 amino acids. The CDR3 here is CASSLERALTDTQYF. For the CDR3, the DNA is TGTGCCAGCAGTTTAGAGCGCGCTCTCACAGATACGCAGTATTTT.

The chain uses TRBV12-3 or TRBV12-4 and TRBJ2-3; the D is unclear. CDR3 length: 11 residues. V lost 7 bases, J lost 5 bases, and 7 bases lay in between. This CDR3 is CASTPRDTQYF. CDR3 bases: TGTGCCAGCACCCCTCGAGATACGCAGTATTTT.